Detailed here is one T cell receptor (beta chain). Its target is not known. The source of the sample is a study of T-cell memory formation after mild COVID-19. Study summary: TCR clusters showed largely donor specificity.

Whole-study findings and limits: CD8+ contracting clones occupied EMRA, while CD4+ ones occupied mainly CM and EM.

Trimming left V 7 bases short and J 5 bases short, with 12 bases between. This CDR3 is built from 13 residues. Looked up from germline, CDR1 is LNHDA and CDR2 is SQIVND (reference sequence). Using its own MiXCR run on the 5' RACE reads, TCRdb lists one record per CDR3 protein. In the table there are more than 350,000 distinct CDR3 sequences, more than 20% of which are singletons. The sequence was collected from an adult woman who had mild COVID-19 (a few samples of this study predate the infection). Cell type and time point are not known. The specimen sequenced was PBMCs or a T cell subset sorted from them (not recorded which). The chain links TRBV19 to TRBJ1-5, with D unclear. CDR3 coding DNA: TGTGCCAGTATTAGTGGCAGAGATCAGCCCCAGCATTTT. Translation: CASISGRDQPQHF.